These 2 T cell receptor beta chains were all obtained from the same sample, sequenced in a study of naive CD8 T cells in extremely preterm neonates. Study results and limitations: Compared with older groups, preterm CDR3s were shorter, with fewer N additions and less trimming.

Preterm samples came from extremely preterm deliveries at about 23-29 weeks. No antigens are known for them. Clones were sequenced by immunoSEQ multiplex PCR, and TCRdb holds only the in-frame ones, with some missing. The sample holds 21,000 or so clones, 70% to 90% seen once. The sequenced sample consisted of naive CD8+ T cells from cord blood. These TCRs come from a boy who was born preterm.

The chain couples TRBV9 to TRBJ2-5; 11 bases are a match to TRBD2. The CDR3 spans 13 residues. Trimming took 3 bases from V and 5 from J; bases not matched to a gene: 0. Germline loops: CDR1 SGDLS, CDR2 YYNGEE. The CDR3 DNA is TGTGCCAGCAGCGCTAGCGGGGGGGAGACCCAGTACTTC. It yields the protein CASSASGGETQYF.

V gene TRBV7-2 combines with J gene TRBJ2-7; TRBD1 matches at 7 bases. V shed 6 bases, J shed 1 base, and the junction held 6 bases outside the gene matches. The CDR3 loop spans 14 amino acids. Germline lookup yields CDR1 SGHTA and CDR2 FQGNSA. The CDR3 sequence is CASSYRGSSYEQYF. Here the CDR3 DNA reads TGTGCCAGCAGTTACAGGGGTTCTTCCTACGAGCAGTACTTC.